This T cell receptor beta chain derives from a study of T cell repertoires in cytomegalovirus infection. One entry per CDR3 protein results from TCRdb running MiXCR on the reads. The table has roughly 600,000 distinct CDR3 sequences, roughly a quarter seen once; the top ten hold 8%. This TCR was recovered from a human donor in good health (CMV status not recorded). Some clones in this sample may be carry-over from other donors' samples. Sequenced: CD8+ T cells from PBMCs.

The CDR3 region has the DNA TGTGCCAGCAGTGACTCTAGCGGGGCAGATACGCAGTATTTT. Its protein product is CASSDSSGADTQYF. The V call is TRBV6-4, the J call TRBJ2-3; 8 bases fit TRBD2. CDR1 MRHNA and CDR2 SNTAGT come from the germline V gene. The CDR3 loop spans 14 amino acids. The trim removed 0 bases at V and 4 bases at J, leaving 0 bases unmatched.